These T cell receptor beta chains were read from a single sample in a study of Ad26.COV2.S vaccination and SARS-CoV-2 variants. Sequenced by immunoSEQ multiplex PCR; TCRdb stores in-frame clones only, minus some. The sample lists 300,000 to 350,000 clones, about 90% occurring once. The source was peripheral blood, collected in a trial of Ad26.COV2.S vaccine versus placebo. Receptors were obtained from a person between 18 and 60 years old who received the Ad26.COV2.S COVID-19 vaccine or a placebo. Each CDR3 is given with its conserved first and last residue. Each record gives: J gene, V gene, CDR3 protein.

j_gene: TRBJ1-2
v_gene: TRBV15
CDR3aa: CATSRDTDLGYTF

j_gene: TRBJ1-1
v_gene: TRBV19
CDR3aa: CASSIRTLAFF

j_gene: TRBJ2-5
v_gene: TRBV29-1
CDR3aa: CSVEILSGTGTHQETQYF

j_gene: TRBJ1-2
v_gene: TRBV10-3
CDR3aa: CAIQDTRSYGYTF

j_gene: TRBJ1-1
v_gene: TRBV27
CDR3aa: CASSLLSTSSTAFF

j_gene: TRBJ1-1
v_gene: TRBV19
CDR3aa: CASSGQGNTEAFF

j_gene: TRBJ1-1
v_gene: TRBV5-1
CDR3aa: CASSWDRGSNTEAFF

j_gene: TRBJ1-1
v_gene: TRBV10-3
CDR3aa: CAISVAGYAEAFF

j_gene: TRBJ1-5
v_gene: TRBV19
CDR3aa: CASGQGTGRDQPQHF

j_gene: TRBJ2-1
v_gene: TRBV7-9
CDR3aa: CASSLLLAGGNEQFF

j_gene: TRBJ2-2
v_gene: TRBV6-6
CDR3aa: CASSYLNTGELFF

j_gene: TRBJ1-1
v_gene: TRBV24-1
CDR3aa: CATSPPWDCYTEAFF

j_gene: TRBJ2-6
v_gene: TRBV11-2
CDR3aa: CASSPLTGANVLTF

j_gene: TRBJ2-5
v_gene: TRBV9
CDR3aa: CASSVGQGRETQYF

j_gene: TRBJ1-2
v_gene: TRBV29-1
CDR3aa: CSVVGENYGYTF

j_gene: TRBJ2-2
v_gene: TRBV3-1/TRBV3-2
CDR3aa: CASSQDQGRGTLRPGELFF

j_gene: TRBJ1-2
v_gene: TRBV5-1
CDR3aa: CASSPPGYGYTF

j_gene: TRBJ2-3
v_gene: TRBV11-3
CDR3aa: CASSLLGTSTHTQSTDTQYF

j_gene: TRBJ2-7
v_gene: TRBV6-5
CDR3aa: CASTPDRVYEQYF

j_gene: TRBJ1-2
v_gene: TRBV18
CDR3aa: CASSPPGRPTGGYTF

j_gene: TRBJ2-1
v_gene: TRBV6-1
CDR3aa: CASSEVAGSYNEQFF

j_gene: TRBJ1-1
v_gene: TRBV6-5
CDR3aa: CASIEIGGDSAKAFF

j_gene: TRBJ1-2
v_gene: TRBV19
CDR3aa: CASSPWTGNGYTF

j_gene: TRBJ1-4
v_gene: TRBV19
CDR3aa: CASSIGTRGKLFF

j_gene: TRBJ2-5
v_gene: TRBV7-3
CDR3aa: CASSLQTQETQYF

j_gene: TRBJ2-5
v_gene: TRBV18
CDR3aa: CASSPGAETQYF

j_gene: TRBJ2-7
v_gene: TRBV6-5
CDR3aa: CASSYDGGGTPYEQYF

j_gene: TRBJ2-3
v_gene: TRBV18
CDR3aa: CASSPARDKTNITDTQYF

j_gene: TRBJ1-1
v_gene: TRBV5-8
CDR3aa: CASSLIKNTEAFF

j_gene: TRBJ1-2
v_gene: TRBV5-1
CDR3aa: CASSLVGSDNYGYTF

j_gene: TRBJ1-4
v_gene: TRBV4-3
CDR3aa: CASSHVPGQGGGGNEKLFF

j_gene: TRBJ1-5
v_gene: TRBV19
CDR3aa: CASSDPQQGGQPQHF

j_gene: TRBJ1-2
v_gene: TRBV12-5
CDR3aa: CASGLVLNSGGAFYGYTF

j_gene: TRBJ1-2
v_gene: TRBV11-3
CDR3aa: CASSPQNSREAWGYTF

j_gene: TRBJ1-1
v_gene: TRBV19
CDR3aa: CASSIDGSGNTEAFF

j_gene: TRBJ1-2
v_gene: TRBV5-1
CDR3aa: CASSSPGQSPLARGYTF

j_gene: TRBJ1-5
v_gene: TRBV19
CDR3aa: CASCDKAFEPQHF

j_gene: TRBJ1-5
v_gene: TRBV7-9
CDR3aa: CASRAISNQPQHF

j_gene: TRBJ1-1
v_gene: TRBV29-1
CDR3aa: CSVQGGVFGAFF

j_gene: TRBJ2-3
v_gene: TRBV7-6
CDR3aa: CASSSLGTDTQYF

j_gene: TRBJ1-5
v_gene: TRBV6-6
CDR3aa: CASSPPYQPQHF

j_gene: TRBJ1-1
v_gene: TRBV6-5
CDR3aa: CASSYDGGPGAEAFF

j_gene: TRBJ1-4
v_gene: TRBV12-5
CDR3aa: CASGLVPGPREKLFF

j_gene: TRBJ1-5
v_gene: TRBV6-5
CDR3aa: CASSRDGVQPQHF

j_gene: TRBJ1-6
v_gene: TRBV6-5
CDR3aa: CASSPSQRDNSPLHF

j_gene: TRBJ1-2
v_gene: TRBV7-2
CDR3aa: CASSSEGVKPYGYTF

j_gene: TRBJ1-2
v_gene: TRBV4-1
CDR3aa: CASSHGQRDSNRNGYTF

j_gene: TRBJ1-4
v_gene: TRBV30
CDR3aa: CAWSVRRANEKLFF

j_gene: TRBJ2-4
v_gene: TRBV5-4
CDR3aa: CASSAPPNIQYF

j_gene: TRBJ2-3
v_gene: TRBV7-3
CDR3aa: CASSLTAGGSTDTQYF

j_gene: TRBJ2-3
v_gene: TRBV7-3
CDR3aa: CASSLIVAGDTDTQYF

j_gene: TRBJ2-5
v_gene: TRBV5-6
CDR3aa: CASSWAQGQETQYF

j_gene: TRBJ2-5
v_gene: TRBV5-4
CDR3aa: CATGGRGGETQYF

j_gene: TRBJ2-3
v_gene: TRBV28
CDR3aa: CASSLDNARTDTQYF

j_gene: TRBJ2-7
v_gene: TRBV6-5
CDR3aa: CASSYTPPPGNYEQYF